The clone carrying this T cell receptor (beta chain) showed up just a few times. Its target is unknown. Profiling relied on immunoSEQ multiplex PCR, and the TCRdb table lists in-frame clones only, not all of them. Of 55,000 to 60,000 clones in the sample, roughly 84% were seen once. This sample was taken from a study of OX40 agonist ivuxolimab in advanced cancers. Blood got drawn at baseline, again on cycle 4 day 1, and then on cycle 7 day 1. Trimming cost V 7 bases and J 1 base, with 13 bases left between them. In germline, CDR1 is LNHDA, CDR2 SQIVND (reference sequence). CDR3 length: 14 residues. Overall study results and limits: Blood T cells, both CD4+ and CD8+, expanded clonally by week 6 at 0.1 to 3.0 mg/kg.

The sequence came from an adult with an advanced solid tumor such as melanoma, head and neck, liver or kidney cancer. The chain joins TRBV19 to TRBJ1-1; D unresolved. The material sequenced was CD4+ or CD8+ T cells sorted from blood, taken in a trial of the OX40 agonist ivuxolimab. CDR3 nucleotide sequence: TGTGCCAGTAAAATGGGCAGGACGAACACTGAAGCTTTCTTT. Translated, it gives CASKMGRTNTEAFF.